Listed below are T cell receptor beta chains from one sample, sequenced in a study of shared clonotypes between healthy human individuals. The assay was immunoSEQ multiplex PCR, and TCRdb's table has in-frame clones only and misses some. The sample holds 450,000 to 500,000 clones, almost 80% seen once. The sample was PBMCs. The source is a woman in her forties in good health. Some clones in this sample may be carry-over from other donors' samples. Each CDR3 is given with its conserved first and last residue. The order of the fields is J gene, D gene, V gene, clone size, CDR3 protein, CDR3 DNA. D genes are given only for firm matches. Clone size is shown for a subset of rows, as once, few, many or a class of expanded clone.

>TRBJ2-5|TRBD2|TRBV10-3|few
CAISEGQTSEDQETQYF
TGTGCCATCAGTGAGGGCCAAACTAGCGAGGACCAAGAGACCCAGTACTTC
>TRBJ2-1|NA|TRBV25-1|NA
CASSKTATAYNEQFF
TGTGCCAGCAGTAAGACAGCGACCGCTTACAATGAGCAGTTCTTC
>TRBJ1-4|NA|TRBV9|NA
CASSVVGGGNEKLFF
TGTGCCAGCAGCGTAGTCGGGGGCGGTAATGAAAAACTGTTTTTT
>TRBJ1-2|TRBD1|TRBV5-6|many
CASSLGFDRGPNYGYTF
TGTGCCAGCAGCTTGGGATTCGACAGGGGGCCTAACTATGGCTACACCTTC
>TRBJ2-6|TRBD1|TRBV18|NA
CASSPGQGGGANVLTF
TGTGCCAGCTCACCGGGACAGGGTGGTGGGGCCAACGTCCTGACTTTC
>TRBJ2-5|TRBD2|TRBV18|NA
CASSLGLAGWETQYF
TGTGCCAGCTCCCTGGGACTAGCGGGATGGGAGACCCAGTACTTC
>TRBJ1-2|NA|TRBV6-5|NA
CASTRGDYGYTF
TGTGCCAGCACCCGGGGTGACTATGGCTACACCTTC
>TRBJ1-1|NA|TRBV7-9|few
CASSLYGNTEAFF
TGTGCCAGCAGCTTATATGGGAACACTGAAGCTTTCTTT
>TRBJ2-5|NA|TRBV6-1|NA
CASSEGVETQYF
TGTGCCAGCAGTGAAGGAGTGGAGACCCAGTACTTC
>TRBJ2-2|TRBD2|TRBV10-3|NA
CAISAGLAGGPNTGELFF
TGTGCCATCAGTGCCGGACTAGCGGGAGGACCGAACACCGGGGAGCTGTTTTTT
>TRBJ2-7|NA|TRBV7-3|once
CASSLIPDYEQYF
TGTGCCAGCAGCTTAATACCAGACTACGAGCAGTACTTC
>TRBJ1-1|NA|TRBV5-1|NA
CASSKLQVNTEAFF
TGCGCCAGCAGTAAGCTCCAGGTGAACACTGAAGCTTTCTTT
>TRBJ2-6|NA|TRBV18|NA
CASSPGAGANVLTF
TGTGCCAGCTCACCAGGGGCTGGGGCCAACGTCCTGACTTTC
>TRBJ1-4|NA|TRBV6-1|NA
CASTRTTTNEKLFF
TGTGCCAGCACCCGGACCACAACTAATGAAAAACTGTTTTTT
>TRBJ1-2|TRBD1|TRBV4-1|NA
CASSRQGNYGYTF
TGCGCCAGCAGCCGACAGGGTAACTATGGCTACACCTTC
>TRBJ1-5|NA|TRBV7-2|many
CASSTAGFSGQPQHF
TGTGCCAGCAGCACGGCGGGATTTTCTGGTCAGCCCCAGCATTTT
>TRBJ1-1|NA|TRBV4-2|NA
CASSQGGGGYEAFF
TGTGCCAGCAGCCAAGGGGGGGGAGGTTATGAAGCTTTCTTT
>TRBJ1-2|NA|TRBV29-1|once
CSVVTGRVSYGYTF
TGCAGCGTTGTCACAGGGCGGGTTAGCTATGGCTACACCTTC
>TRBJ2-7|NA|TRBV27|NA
CASSLGSRYEQYF
TGTGCCAGCAGTTTGGGTAGTCGTTACGAGCAGTACTTC
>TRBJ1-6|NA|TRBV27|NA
CASSLLGQMDSPLHF
TGTGCCAGCAGTTTATTAGGACAGATGGATTCACCCCTCCACTTT
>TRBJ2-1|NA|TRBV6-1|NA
CASRAASYNEQFF
TGTGCCAGCAGGGCAGCCTCCTACAATGAGCAGTTCTTC
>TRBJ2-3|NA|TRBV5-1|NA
CASSLVDTQYF
TGCGCCAGCAGCTTGGTAGATACGCAGTATTTT
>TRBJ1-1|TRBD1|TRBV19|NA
CASSRTGGANTEAFF
TGTGCCAGTAGCAGGACAGGGGGCGCAAACACTGAAGCTTTCTTT
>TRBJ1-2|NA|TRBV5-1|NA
CASSLEGSPNYGYTF
TGCGCCAGCAGCTTGGAGGGCAGTCCTAACTATGGCTACACCTTC
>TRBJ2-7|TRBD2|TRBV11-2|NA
CASSLDLGLAGFYEQYF
TGTGCCAGCAGCTTAGATCTGGGACTAGCGGGATTTTACGAGCAGTACTTC
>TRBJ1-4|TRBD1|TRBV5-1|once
CASSPGTVIREKLFF
TGCGCCAGCAGCCCCGGGACAGTGATTCGCGAAAAACTGTTTTTT
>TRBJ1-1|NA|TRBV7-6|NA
CASSLLSGGEAFF
TGTGCCAGCAGCTTATTGTCCGGGGGCGAAGCTTTCTTT
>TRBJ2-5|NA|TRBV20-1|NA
CSARGPQTQYF
TGCAGTGCTAGAGGGCCTCAGACCCAGTACTTC
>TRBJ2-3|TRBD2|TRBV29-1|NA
CSVSGTSGDTQYF
TGCAGCGTTTCTGGGACTAGCGGAGATACGCAGTATTTT
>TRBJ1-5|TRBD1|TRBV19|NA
CASSIEGTGGGQPQHF
TGTGCCAGTAGTATAGAGGGGACAGGGGGAGGACAGCCCCAGCATTTT
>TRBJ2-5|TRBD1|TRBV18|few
CASSPLSQGETQYF
TGTGCCAGCTCACCACTCTCACAGGGGGAGACCCAGTACTTC
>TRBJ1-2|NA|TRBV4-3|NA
CASSQEQGFGYGYTF
TGCGCCAGCAGCCAAGAGCAGGGGTTTGGCTATGGCTACACCTTC
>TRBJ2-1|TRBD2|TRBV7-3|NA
CASSPGLAGVHEQFF
TGTGCCAGCAGCCCTGGACTAGCGGGAGTCCATGAGCAGTTCTTC
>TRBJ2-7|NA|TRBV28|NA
CASSRWGGGSYEQYF
TGTGCCAGCAGTCGCTGGGGTGGTGGGTCCTACGAGCAGTACTTC
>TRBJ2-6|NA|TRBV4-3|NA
CASSQVRGSGANVLTF
TGCGCCAGCAGCCAAGTTCGGGGATCTGGGGCCAACGTCCTGACTTTC
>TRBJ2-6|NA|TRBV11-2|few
CASSLYISGANVLTF
TGTGCCAGCAGCTTATACATCTCTGGGGCCAACGTCCTGACTTTC
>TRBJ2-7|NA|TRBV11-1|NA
CASSSTRSLYEQYF
TGTGCCAGCAGCTCCACCCGTAGCCTCTACGAGCAGTACTTC
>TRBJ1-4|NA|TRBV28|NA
CATHRGVRARVSEKLFF
TGTGCCACCCATAGGGGGGTTCGGGCACGGGTGAGTGAAAAACTGTTTTTT
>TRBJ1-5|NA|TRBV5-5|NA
CASSWNSNQPQHF
TGTGCCAGCAGCTGGAATAGCAATCAGCCCCAGCATTTT
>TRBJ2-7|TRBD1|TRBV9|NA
CASSVAPGTGSYEQYF
TGTGCCAGCAGCGTAGCGCCCGGGACAGGGTCCTACGAGCAGTACTTC
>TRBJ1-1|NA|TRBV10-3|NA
CAISDGVTSDTEAFF
TGTGCCATCAGTGACGGGGTGACGAGTGACACTGAAGCTTTCTTT
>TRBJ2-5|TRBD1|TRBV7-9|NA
CASSSLWTGNRETQYF
TGTGCCAGCAGCTCCCTCTGGACAGGGAACCGAGAGACCCAGTACTTC
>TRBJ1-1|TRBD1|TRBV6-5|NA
CASSYVQGATEAFF
TGTGCCAGCAGTTACGTACAGGGGGCGACTGAAGCTTTCTTT
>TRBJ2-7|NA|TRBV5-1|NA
CASSPERETYEQYF
TGCGCCAGCAGCCCGGAGCGAGAGACCTACGAGCAGTACTTC
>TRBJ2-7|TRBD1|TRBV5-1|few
CASSTDGQEIYEQYF
TGCGCCAGCAGCACAGACGGACAGGAAATCTACGAGCAGTACTTC
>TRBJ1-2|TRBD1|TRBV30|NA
CAWTRGAYGYTF
TGTGCCTGGACCAGGGGGGCCTATGGCTACACCTTC
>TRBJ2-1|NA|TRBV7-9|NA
CASGHTVELHNEQFF
TGTGCCAGCGGGCATACAGTGGAGCTACACAATGAGCAGTTCTTC
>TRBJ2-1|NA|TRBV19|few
CASSIGRDNEQFF
TGTGCCAGTAGTATAGGGAGGGACAATGAGCAGTTCTTC
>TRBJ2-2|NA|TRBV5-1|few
CASSLTGTGELFF
TGCGCCAGCAGCTTGACAGGGACCGGGGAGCTGTTTTTT
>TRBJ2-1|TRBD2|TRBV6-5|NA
CASKSGTSGRARQFF
TGTGCCAGCAAATCCGGGACTAGCGGGAGGGCCCGGCAGTTCTTC
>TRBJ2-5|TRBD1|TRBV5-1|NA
CASSLRTGEETQYF
TGCGCCAGCAGCTTGCGGACAGGGGAAGAGACCCAGTACTTC